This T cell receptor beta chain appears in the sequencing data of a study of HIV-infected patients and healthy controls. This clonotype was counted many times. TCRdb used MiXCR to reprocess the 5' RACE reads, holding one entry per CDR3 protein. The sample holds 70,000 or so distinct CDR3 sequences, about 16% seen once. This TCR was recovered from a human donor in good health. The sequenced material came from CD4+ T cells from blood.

CDR3: CASRVSGETQYF. DNA for the CDR3: TGTGCCAGCAGGGTCTCTGGAGAGACCCAGTACTTC. The V gene is TRBV2, the J gene TRBJ2-5, with D hard to call. In germline, CDR1 is SNHLY, CDR2 FYNNEI. V lost 6 bases and J lost 4, with 9 bases in between. This CDR3 has 12 amino acids. The full variable domain, its missing parts supplied by reference TRBV2 and TRBJ2-5, is EPEVTQTPSHQVTQMGQEVILRCVPISNHLYFYWYRQILGQKVEFLVSFYNNEISEKSEIFDDQFSVERPDGSNFTLKIRSTKLEDSAMYFCASRVSGETQYFGPGTRLLVL.